The 15 T cell receptor beta chains below were found in one sample sequenced in a study of blood T cell repertoires in COVID-19. The table came from immunoSEQ multiplex PCR; TCRdb's copy has only in-frame clones and leaves some out. The profile shows hundreds of thousands of clones, approximately 88% of them singletons. What was sequenced was peripheral blood. The receptors come from a man between 60 and 70 years old who had recovered from COVID-19.

The chain is built from TRBV11-3 and TRBJ2-7; D perhaps matches TRBD1 (6 bases). Per the germline V gene, CDR1 is SGHNT and CDR2 is YENEEA. This CDR3 contains 17 residues. V lost 0 bases, J lost 0 bases, and 15 bases lay in between. In nucleotides, the CDR3 is TGTGCCAGCAGCTTAGAAATCTGGGGGCTGGTCTCCTACGAGCAGTACTTC. Its protein is CASSLEIWGLVSYEQYF.

The chain recombines TRBV29-1 with TRBJ2-5; the match to TRBD1 covers 7 bases. CDR3 length: 13 residues. With 6 bases clipped from V and 5 bases from J, the junction kept 9 bases outside the gene matches. The germline V gene has CDR1 SQVTM and CDR2 ANQGSEA. The CDR3 DNA sequence: TGCAGCGTCTCGACAGGGTTCAGGGAGACCCAGTACTTC. It translates to CSVSTGFRETQYF.

This chain connects TRBV30 to TRBJ1-6; no definite D call. The CDR3 has 13 residues. Germline CDR1 GTSNPN, CDR2 SVGIG (reference sequence). V shed 0 bases and J shed 9 bases, with 9 bases lying between them. Here the CDR3 DNA reads TGTGCCTGGAGTGTCGGTTCACGTTCACCCCTCCACTTT. It is translated as CAWSVGSRSPLHF. Full variable domain (missing parts from reference TRBV30 and TRBJ1-6): SQTIHQWPATLVQPVGSPLSLECTVEGTSNPNLYWYRQAAGRGLQLLFYSVGIGQISSEVPQNLSASRPQDRQFILSSKKLLLSDSGFYLCAWSVGSRSPLHFGNGTRLTVT.

The CDR3, as DNA: TGTGCCTGGAGTCCCGACAGGGGCCGTTTCACCATATATTTT. Its protein is CAWSPDRGRFTIYF. J is TRBJ1-3 and V is TRBV30; 8 nucleotides align to TRBD1. Germline CDR1 GTSNPN, CDR2 SVGIG (reference sequence). The CDR3 extends over 14 amino acids. V trimming: 2 bases; J trimming: 9 bases; junction bases outside the gene matches: 9.

The chain carries TRBV18 and TRBJ2-2; tentatively, D is TRBD2 (5 bases). Trimming removed 3 bases at V and 7 bases at J, with 9 bases between. The CDR3 length is 13 residues. Germline CDR1 and CDR2: KGHSH and LQKENI. For the CDR3, the DNA is TGTGCCAGCTCACCGTCGGGAATCGGGGAGCTGTTTTTT. It translates to CASSPSGIGELFF.

As DNA, the CDR3 is TGTGCCAGCAGGACTAGCGGGAGGGCCCGTGAGCAGTACTTC. Translated, it gives CASRTSGRAREQYF. The rearrangement uses TRBV6-5 and TRBJ2-7; the match to TRBD2 covers 14 bases. CDR3 length equals 14 residues. CDR1 and CDR2 from the germline V gene are MNHEY and SVGAGI. V dropped 6 bases and J dropped 7; count of bases not matched to a gene: 5.

The chain has TRBV7-2 and TRBJ2-7; 8 bases fit TRBD2. V shed 5 bases, J shed 0 bases, and the junction held 3 bases outside the gene matches. CDR1 is SGHTA, CDR2 FQGNSA, per germline. This CDR3 has 14 amino acids. This CDR3 reads CASSGRGGSYEQYF. CDR3 nucleotide sequence: TGTGCCAGCAGCGGTCGGGGGGGCTCCTACGAGCAGTACTTC.

The chain has TRBV7-9 and TRBJ2-3; 11 nucleotides align to TRBD2. Germline trimming cut 5 bases from V and 0 bases from J; bases unmatched to any gene: 10. Germline V gene data show CDR1 as SEHNR and CDR2 as FQNEAQ (reference sequence). This CDR3 region has 18 residues. CDR3 residues: CASSPKQRLAGSTDTQYF. CDR3 sequence (DNA): TGTGCCAGCAGCCCGAAACAAAGACTAGCGGGGAGCACAGATACGCAGTATTTT.

J is TRBJ2-7 and V is TRBV9; 9 positions agree with TRBD1. Germline loops: CDR1 SGDLS, CDR2 YYNGEE. CDR3 size: 15 residues. V was pared by 1 base and J by 3 bases, with 5 bases of the junction left unmatched. The CDR3: CASSVFSGQGYEQYF. The CDR3, as DNA: TGTGCCAGCAGCGTATTTTCGGGACAGGGCTACGAGCAGTACTTC.

This chain joins TRBV30 and TRBJ1-2; D unresolved. Trimming removed 2 bases at V and 3 bases at J, with 10 bases between. This CDR3 has 13 residues. The germline V gene has CDR1 GTSNPN and CDR2 SVGIG (reference sequence). The CDR3 sequence: CAWSQPRHYGYTF. The CDR3 coding sequence is TGTGCCTGGAGTCAGCCGAGGCACTATGGCTACACCTTC.

Of note for this clone: The sample contains more than one DNA sequence encoding this CDR3. The chain employs TRBV5-1 and TRBJ1-1; D is undetermined. Germline V gene data show CDR1 as SGHRS and CDR2 as YFSETQ. This CDR3 region has 14 residues. V shed 0 bases and J shed 0 bases, with 6 bases lying between them. The CDR3 nucleotides read TGCGCCAGCAGCTTGGAAAGAGTGAACACTGAAGCTTTCTTT. The encoded protein is CASSLERVNTEAFF.

The CDR3: CASSPTGLATEAFF. The CDR3 DNA reads TGTGCCAGCAGTCCGACAGGGCTGGCCACTGAAGCTTTCTTT. V usage is TRBV25-1 and J usage is TRBJ1-1; 7 bases match TRBD1. The CDR3 runs 14 residues. From germline, CDR1 is MGHDK and CDR2 SYGVNS. J gave up 4 bases and V 5 bases, and 7 bases lay outside the gene matches.

This clone was counted a single time. The chain couples TRBV24-1 to TRBJ2-1; TRBD2 is a possible D gene (6 bases). The CDR3 is made up of 17 amino acids. The V end was cut by 3 bases, the J end by 0 bases, with 14 bases between. CDR1 is KGHDR and CDR2 is SFDVKD in the germline V gene. This CDR3 is CATSDGTGLRSYNEQFF. As DNA, the CDR3 is TGTGCCACCAGTGATGGGACTGGTTTACGCTCCTACAATGAGCAGTTCTTC.

This clone has only a few counts. In the same sample, other DNA sequences code for this CDR3. V usage is TRBV7-3 and J usage is TRBJ2-1; D gene uncertain. CDR3 length: 15 residues. The V gene's germline CDR1 is SGHTA and CDR2 FQGTGA. Between the trimmed V and J ends, which lost 5 bases and 0 bases, there was a span of 11 bases. CDR3 bases: TGTGCCAGCAGCCCGGCCCCTAGCTCCTACAATGAGCAGTTCTTC. Translated, it gives CASSPAPSSYNEQFF.

This clone has a single count. The chain has TRBV27 and TRBJ2-5, with 8 bases identical to TRBD1. CDR3 length equals 16 residues. The V and J ends lost 7 bases and 5 bases, in that order; junction bases with no gene match: 15. Germline V CDR1 and CDR2: MNHEY, SMNVEV (reference sequence). The CDR3, as DNA: TGTGCCAGCACCACCAGAATGGACAGGGAGTTGGAGACCCAGTACTTC. Translated: CASTTRMDRELETQYF.